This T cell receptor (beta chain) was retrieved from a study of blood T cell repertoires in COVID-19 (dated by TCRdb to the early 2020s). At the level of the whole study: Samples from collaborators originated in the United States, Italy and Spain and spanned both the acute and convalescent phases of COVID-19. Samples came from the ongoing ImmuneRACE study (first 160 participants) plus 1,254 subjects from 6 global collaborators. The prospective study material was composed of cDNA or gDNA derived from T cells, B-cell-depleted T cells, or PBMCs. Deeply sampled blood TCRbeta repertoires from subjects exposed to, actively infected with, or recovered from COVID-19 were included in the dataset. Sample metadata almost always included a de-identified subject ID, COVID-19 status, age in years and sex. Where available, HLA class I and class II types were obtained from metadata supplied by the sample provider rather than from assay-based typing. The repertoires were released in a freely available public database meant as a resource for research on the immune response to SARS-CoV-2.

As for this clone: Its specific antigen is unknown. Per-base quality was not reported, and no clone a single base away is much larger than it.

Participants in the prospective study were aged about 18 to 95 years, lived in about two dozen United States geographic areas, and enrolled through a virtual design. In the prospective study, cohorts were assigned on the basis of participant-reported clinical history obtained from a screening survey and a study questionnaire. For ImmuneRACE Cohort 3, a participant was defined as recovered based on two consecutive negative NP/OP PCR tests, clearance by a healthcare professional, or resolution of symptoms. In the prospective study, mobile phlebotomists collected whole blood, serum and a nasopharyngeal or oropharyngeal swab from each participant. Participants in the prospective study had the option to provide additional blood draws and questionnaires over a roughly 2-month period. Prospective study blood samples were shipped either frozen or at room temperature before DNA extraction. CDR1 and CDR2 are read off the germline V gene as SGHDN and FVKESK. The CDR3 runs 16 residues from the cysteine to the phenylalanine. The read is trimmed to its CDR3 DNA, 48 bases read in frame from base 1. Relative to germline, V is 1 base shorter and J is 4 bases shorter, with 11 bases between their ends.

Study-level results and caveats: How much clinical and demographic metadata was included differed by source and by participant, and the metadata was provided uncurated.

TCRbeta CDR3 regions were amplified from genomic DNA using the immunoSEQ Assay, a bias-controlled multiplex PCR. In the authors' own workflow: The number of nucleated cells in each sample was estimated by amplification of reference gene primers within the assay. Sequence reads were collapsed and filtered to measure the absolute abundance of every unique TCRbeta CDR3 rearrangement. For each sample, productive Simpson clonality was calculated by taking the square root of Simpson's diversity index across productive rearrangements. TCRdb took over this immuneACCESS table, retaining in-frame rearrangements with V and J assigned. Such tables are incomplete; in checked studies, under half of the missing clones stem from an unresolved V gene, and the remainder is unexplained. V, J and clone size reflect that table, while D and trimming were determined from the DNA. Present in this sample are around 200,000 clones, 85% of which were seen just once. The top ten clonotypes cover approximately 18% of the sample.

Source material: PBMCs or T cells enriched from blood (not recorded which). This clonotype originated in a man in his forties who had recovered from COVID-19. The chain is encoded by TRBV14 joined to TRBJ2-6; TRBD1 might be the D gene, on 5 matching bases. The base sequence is TGTGCCAGCAGCCAAGTTTCAGGGCCAGGGGCCAACGTCCTGACTTTC. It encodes CASSQVSGPGANVLTF. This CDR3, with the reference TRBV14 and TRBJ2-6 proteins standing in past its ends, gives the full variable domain EAGVTQFPSHSVIEKGQTVTLRCDPISGHDNLYWYRRVMGKEIKFLLHFVKESKQDESGMPNNRFLAERTGGTYSTLKVQPAELEDSGVYFCASSQVSGPGANVLTFGAGSRLTVL.